This TCR beta chain was sequenced in a study of blood T cells in healthy people across ages (dated by TCRdb to between 2014 and 2017). Notes on the research overall: Template switching captured roughly one uniquely barcoded TCR beta cDNA molecule per two T cells in model experiments. To track age-related changes in TCR beta repertoire diversity, the study relied on deep sequencing normalized with unique cDNA molecular identifiers. Donors were grouped into four age groups: young (average 16 years), middle-aged (about 40), aged (around 66) and long-lived (about 90). To avoid experimental bias, donors of different ages were randomly spread across the sequencing lanes. The study analyzed two additional independent replicas of 1 million unique cDNA reads from the same blood draw for two donors, one aged 18 to 30 and one aged 80 or older.

CDR3 length: 17 amino acids, cysteine to phenylalanine. Just CDR3 DNA is preserved here, 51 bases in frame from base 1. V sheds 1 base and J sheds 3 bases, leaving 16 bases between their ends. Reading the germline V gene gives CDR1 SGHVS and CDR2 FQNEAQ. The library was built by means of 5' RACE. Sequencing instrument: Illumina HiSeq 2500. A second PCR of about 7 to 12 cycles was performed with a sample-barcoded 5' primer and a J-beta primer mix. A template-switch 5' adaptor carrying 12 random nucleotides introduced a unique molecular identifier onto each TCR beta cDNA molecule. Each sample yielded at least 3 million CDR3-containing paired-end reads. First-strand cDNA was synthesized from all RNA with the Mint cDNA synthesis kit, primed by a TRBC-specific oligonucleotide. After uracil-DNA glycosylase treatment, a first 18-cycle PCR used universal primers M1SS and BC2_uni_R on all cDNA. On the authors' methods: For normalization, 1 million high-quality reads, each with a distinct molecular identifier, were randomly selected from each sample. Instead of being binned into consensus sequences, reads that shared molecular identifiers were thrown out. CDR3 identification, clonotype clustering and error correction used MiTCR with a Q25 quality threshold and the strictest error-elimination algorithm. A nonparametric unseen species model with Euler transformation was used to estimate a lower bound on total TCR beta diversity. The raw public reads went through TCRdb reprocessing: fastp at Q25, MiXCR clone calling, in-frame beta chains kept. Each entry merges the rows of one CDR3 protein and shows their most common DNA and genes. TCRdb, rather than the study authors, made the V and J calls. The sample has 850,000 to 1,000,000 distinct CDR3 sequences on record, roughly 43% of them singletons. Roughly an eighth of the sample rests with the top ten.

Here is what the overall study found, with its caveats: The CMV infection status of donors was not known, potentially confounding age-related changes in expanded clonotypes. Because profiling used bulk unsorted PBMCs, naive and antigen-experienced compartments could not be compared conclusively. As age increased, observed TCR beta diversity per million T cells dropped in a roughly linear way, and a significant reduction was already evident by age about 40. Compared with the aged group, the long-lived group had more naive CD4+ T cells, fewer expanded clones and increased TCR diversity, suggesting age selection. Estimates of total diversity based on one million sequenced T cells were considered lower bounds and underestimates. Observed TCR beta diversity correlated strongly with the percentage of naive T cells measured by flow cytometry.

The donors were 40 or so Caucasian individuals from Russia, aged roughly 6 to 100 years, who were systemically healthy. About 9.6 milliliters of peripheral blood were collected from each donor into EDTA-treated Vacutainer tubes. Ficoll-Paque density-gradient centrifugation was used to isolate PBMCs, with at least 6.5 million per sample. Trizol reagent was used to extract total RNA from the PBMCs, yielding at least 5.5 micrograms per sample. The percentages of naive CD45RAhigh/CD27high T cells were determined by flow cytometry on a PBMC aliquot from every donor. As regards this clonotype: Its antigen remains undetermined. Base qualities are not at hand, and no much larger clone is one base apart.

Sequences were obtained from blood. The V and J segments used are TRBV7-8 and TRBJ2-4, with no D gene named confidently. This TCR came from a man aged 30-40 years in good health. The CDR3 protein sequence reads: CASSLVRPGALKNIQYF. The DNA reads as follows: TGTGCCAGCAGCTTAGTCAGGCCAGGCGCCCTCAAAAACATTCAGTACTTC.